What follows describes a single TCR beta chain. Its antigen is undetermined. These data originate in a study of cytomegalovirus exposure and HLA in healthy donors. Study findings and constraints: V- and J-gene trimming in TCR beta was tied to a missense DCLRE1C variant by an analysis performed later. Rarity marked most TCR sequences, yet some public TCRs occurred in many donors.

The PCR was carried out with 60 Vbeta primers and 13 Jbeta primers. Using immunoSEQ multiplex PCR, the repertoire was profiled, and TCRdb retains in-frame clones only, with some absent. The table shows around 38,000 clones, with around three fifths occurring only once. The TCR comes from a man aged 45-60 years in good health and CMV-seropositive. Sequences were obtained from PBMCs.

The CDR3 nucleotides are TGTGCCAGCAGCGGCCTAGGGAGCTCTGGAAACACCATATATTTT. It codes for CASSGLGSSGNTIYF. This chain joins TRBV9 and TRBJ1-3; D unresolved. The V end was cut by 3 bases, the J end by 0 bases, with 10 bases between. This CDR3 has 15 residues. Germline CDR1 is SGDLS and CDR2 is YYNGEE.